A single TCR beta chain is shown here with its context. This clone was detected only once. The specificity of this receptor is unknown. One base away there is no much larger clone; base qualities are not given. Reading the label with the study, this specimen's time point is: baseline before first vaccination. Vaccinee samples were obtained from the UK trials COV001 and COV002, which included a single-blind randomized controlled phase 2/3 trial of AZD1222 (ChAdOx1 nCoV-19) in healthy adults. For TCRbeta chain sequencing, PBMC samples were collected from trial participants at day 0 and at day 28 after the second dose. The CDR3 regions of human TCRbeta chains were analyzed by immunosequencing. The authors processed their data as follows. Repertoire TCRs were matched against a reference library of SARS-CoV-2-specific TCRs generated with the MIRA antigen-specificity platform. Breadth was defined as the fraction of unique TCRs that were SARS-CoV-2-associated, and depth was defined as the fraction of total T cells that were SARS-CoV-2-associated. Using the MIRA data, each spike-specific TCR was assigned both to the spike region to which the TCR was reactive and to a CD4 or CD8 class. Log10-transformed breadth and depth values were compared by one-way ANOVA with Sidak's multiple comparisons tests. As stored in TCRdb, this immuneACCESS dataset retains in-frame rearrangements with V and J assigned. A fraction of the clones does not appear; measured against another copy, unresolved V genes explain less than half of the discrepancy, and the remainder lacks a known reason. The V and J calls and clone size are taken from that table; D and trimming were inferred from the DNA. The sample table holds 150,000 to 200,000 clones, of which roughly 92% were seen once. Clones ranked in the top ten supply 2.6% of the sample.

The record originates from a study of T cell responses to AZD1222 COVID-19 vaccine (dated by TCRdb to the early 2020s). For context, the study as a whole: AZD1222 recipients whose second dose came at about 4 weeks and those whose second dose came at about 12 weeks were combined into one group, since spike-specific TCR depth and breadth did not differ between the two schedules. Trial participants were enrolled by age into subgroups of 18-55, 56-69 and 70-plus years, and approximately 150, 30 and 60 TCR-sequenced participants, respectively, were included in these subgroups. A total of approximately 240 trial participants underwent TCR sequencing, of whom 207 received two doses of AZD1222 and about 25 received two doses of the MenACWY control vaccine. What the work shows at the level of the full study, not this receptor alone: In the small 56-69-year group, the increase in depth fell short of significance, most likely because of low power. Epitopes outside the regions mutated in the B.1.351 and B.1.1.7 variants were reportedly recognized by nearly half of the unique spike-specific TCRs. Because no samples from the day 14 peak response were available, repertoires could be characterized only after the peak T cell response. Conclusions about previously exposed vaccinees are limited because only a handful of AZD1222 recipients were SARS-CoV-2 seropositive at baseline. CD4 TCRs associated with the vaccine covered the entire spike protein, and the dominant responses were in regions 160-218 and 743-854. Most participants were white British and females outnumbered males, and the authors suggested that clonal diversity may have been underestimated. After two AZD1222 doses, spike-specific TCR breadth and depth were significantly higher than at day 0 and than in MenACWY recipients.

Taken from cysteine to phenylalanine, the CDR3 has 16 residues. The retained sequence is limited to the CDR3, 48 bases, with the frame set at the first base. Via the germline V gene (reference sequence), CDR1 is SEHNR and CDR2 FQNEAQ. Trimming takes 1 base from V and 4 bases from J, and the germline ends sit 16 bases apart. This clonotype was obtained from an adult in good health. The V and J genes are TRBV7-9 and TRBJ1-1, with the D gene not clear enough to name. The material sequenced was peripheral blood, taken on day 0 of AZD1222 vaccination. The CDR3 region: CASSLGAIGKATEAFF. The DNA sequence is TGTGCCAGCAGCTTAGGGGCGATAGGGAAGGCCACTGAAGCTTTCTTT.